This entry lists 2 T cell receptor beta chains sequenced from one sample in a study of blood T cell repertoires in COVID-19. Profiling relied on immunoSEQ multiplex PCR, and the TCRdb table lists in-frame clones only, not all of them. The data show nearly 30,000 clones, roughly nine tenths seen once. Sequenced material: peripheral blood. All receptors come from a human donor in a cohort sampled during active COVID-19.

The CDR3 sequence: CASSLASVNTGELFF. Here the CDR3 DNA reads TGTGCCAGCAGCTTAGCGTCCGTAAACACCGGGGAGCTGTTTTTT. The chain employs TRBV7-9 and TRBJ2-2; D remains ambiguous. The CDR3 has 15 amino acids. V lost 0 bases and J 2 bases, leaving 7 bases between the germline ends. Germline V gene sequence: CDR1 SEHNR, CDR2 FQNEAQ (reference sequence).

The CDR3 bases are TGTGCCAGTAGTATAGGTTATGGGGCAGGGGACGATAGCAATCAGCCCCAGCATTTT. The encoded protein is CASSIGYGAGDDSNQPQHF. J is TRBJ1-5 and V is TRBV19; tentative D call: TRBD1 (6 bases). Germline V gives CDR1 LNHDA, CDR2 SQIVND (reference sequence). Trimming took 1 base from V and 0 from J, leaving 19 bases between them. This CDR3 is 19 amino acids long.